The 10 T cell receptor beta chains given below trace back to one sample, sequenced in a study of tumor-infiltrating lymphocytes in glioblastoma multiforme. TCRB libraries came from RNA via three nested multiplex PCR rounds. TCRdb re-called the multiplex PCR reads with MiXCR, one entry per CDR3 protein. This table has 15,000 to 25,000 distinct CDR3 sequences, just under 70% appearing once. Sequencing used peripheral blood. These receptors were obtained from a male donor with glioblastoma.

In its sample, this clonotype was seen once. Its ends do not fully match the called genes, so a read error is possible. The chain is built from TRBV11-2 and TRBJ2-2; weak D call: TRBD1 (6 bases). This CDR3 spans 16 amino acids. Germline V gene sequence: CDR1 SGHAT, CDR2 FQNNGV. CDR3 bases: TGTGCCAGCAGCCCAGCTCGGTACAGGGTAACCGGTGAGCTGTTCTTT. This sequence encodes CASSPARYRVTGELFF.

The chain links TRBV7-9 to TRBJ2-6, with D uncertain. V lost 11 bases and J lost 3, with 5 bases in between. CDR1 is SEHNR, CDR2 FQNEAQ, per germline (reference sequence). This CDR3 has 11 amino acids. CDR3: CAGYGANVLTF. Written as DNA, the CDR3 is TGTGCCGGCTATGGGGCCAACGTCCTGACTTTC.

Only a few counts were recorded for this clonotype. One end of the junction fails to match germline, which may point to a read error. The chain recombines TRBV29-1 with TRBJ2-2, with a tentative D call TRBD2 (5 bases). CDR1 is SQVTM and CDR2 is ANQGSEA in the germline V gene. This CDR3 region has 12 residues. The CDR3 is CSVEGGTGKLFF. The CDR3 DNA reads as TGCAGCGTTGAGGGCGGCACCGGGAAGCTGTTTTTT.

Only one count was recorded for this clonotype. This chain connects TRBV6-5 to TRBJ2-7; D gene uncertain. V dropped 6 bases and J dropped 1 base, with 7 bases sitting between them. Germline values: CDR1 MNHEY, CDR2 SVGAGI. The CDR3 has 12 residues. Here the CDR3 DNA reads TGTGCCAGCAGGGACGATTCCTACGAGCAGTACTTC. This codes for CASRDDSYEQYF.

The table lists this clonotype with a few counts. The CDR3 region has the DNA TGTGCCTACCCAGGCAACACTGAAGCTTTCTTT. Translated, it gives CAYPGNTEAFF. The chain recombines TRBV30 with TRBJ1-1; no reliable D call. Germline assignment: CDR1 GTSNPN and CDR2 SVGIG (reference sequence). V lost 7 bases to trimming and J lost 2 bases, with 8 bases between them. This CDR3 has 11 residues.

This clonotype was seen only once. The V gene is TRBV20-1, the J gene TRBJ1-2, with 7 bases that match TRBD1. This CDR3 is 13 amino acids long. Germline V gene lookup returns CDR1 DFQATT and CDR2 SNEGSKA (reference sequence). The J segment lost 6 bases and the V segment lost 6 bases, leaving 10 bases of the junction unmatched. The CDR3 DNA reads as TGCAGTGCAAAGCGCCGACAGGGTAATGGCTACACCTTC. Translation: CSAKRRQGNGYTF.

As to this clonotype: At one boundary the junction diverges from the germline segment, which might be a read error. CDR3 protein: CVSIGGLNTEAFF. CDR3 DNA: TGTGTCAGCATCGGCGGGTTGAACACTGAAGCTTTCTTT. The rearrangement uses TRBV11-3 and TRBJ1-1; D not certain. This CDR3 has 13 residues. Per the germline V gene, CDR1 is SGHNT and CDR2 is YENEEA.

The rearrangement joins TRBV14 to TRBJ2-2; 9 bases agree with TRBD1. Germline V CDR1 and CDR2: SGHDN, FVKESK. With 4 bases clipped from V and 3 bases from J, the junction kept 3 bases outside the gene matches. The CDR3 length is 15 residues. The CDR3 region is CASSPDRGYTGELFF. The CDR3 region has the DNA TGTGCCAGCAGCCCGGACAGGGGTTACACCGGGGAGCTGTTTTTT.

The J gene is TRBJ1-5, the V gene TRBV24-1, with D hard to call. CDR1 and CDR2 from the germline V gene are KGHDR and SFDVKD. CDR3 length: 13 residues. The germline V and J ends were trimmed by 5 bases and 2 bases, with 6 bases remaining between them. DNA for the CDR3: TGTGCCACCAGTGGGGAGGGCAATCAGCCCCAGCATTTT. This translates into CATSGEGNQPQHF.

The sample holds one count of this clonotype. This chain connects TRBV20-1 to TRBJ2-1; 10 nucleotides align to TRBD2. CDR3 size: 14 residues. With 4 bases clipped from V and 8 bases from J, the junction kept 8 bases outside the gene matches. Germline loops: CDR1 DFQATT, CDR2 SNEGSKA (reference sequence). This CDR3 is CSAMLSGRLDEQFF. In DNA, the CDR3 is TGCAGTGCTATGCTTAGCGGGAGGCTCGATGAGCAGTTCTTC.